This entry is about one T cell receptor beta chain. This clonotype was detected ten times or more. This receptor's antigen is unknown. No base qualities exist here, and no much larger clone lies one base off it. Ophthalmopathy patients had moderately to severely active disease, Clinical Activity Score of at least 3, NOSPECS grade of at least 4, and duration under 3 months. Patients with uncontrolled infections, other autoimmune diseases, pregnancy or lactation were excluded. Diagnoses were established on the basis of clinical symptoms, serum thyroxine and TRAb, thyroid ultrasound, and orbital computed tomography. PBMCs were isolated from about 9.2 ml of fresh peripheral blood by Ficoll-Paque density gradient centrifugation. Trizol reagent was used to extract total RNA, and RNA quality was then checked on an Agilent 2100 Bioanalyzer. This sample was included in a study of T cells in Graves' hyperthyroidism and ophthalmopathy (dated by TCRdb to about 2019). General notes on the study: Peripheral blood was collected at initial diagnosis, before any treatment. The roughly 91 discovery patients were randomly divided into training and test sets at a 7:3 ratio. In roughly six Graves' hyperthyroidism patients, the study also compared T-cell repertoires from thyroid tissue with T-cell repertoires from blood. After blood sampling, hyperthyroidism patients were treated with methimazole at a starting dose of 30 mg daily, and ophthalmopathy patients were treated with high-dose intravenous methylprednisolone. Whether ophthalmopathy could be predicted prospectively was tested in an independent validation cohort made up of about 18 hyperthyroidism patients plus 17 patients who later progressed to ophthalmopathy. To identify TCR V-J signatures that set the groups apart, the researchers used a discovery cohort of more than 95 patients, made up of roughly 40 with Graves' ophthalmopathy and 57 with stable Graves' hyperthyroidism. The paper describes TCR Vbeta CDR3 sequencing of fewer than 150 peripheral blood samples, made up of 43 ophthalmopathy patients, around 78 hyperthyroidism patients and roughly 17 progressor patients. General findings and caveats noted by the study authors: In cross-validation, a model built on a 13 V-J signature told ophthalmopathy apart from stable hyperthyroidism with over 85% sensitivity and roughly 82% specificity, and in testing the same model reached 80%/75%. Sample size was not statistically predetermined, and blinding of investigators to group allocation was not performed. Most expanded thyroid clonotypes (frequency above 0.001) were also found in blood, which suggests that blood repertoires may mirror thyroid immune responses. During validation, the model predicted progression to ophthalmopathy a median of approximately 6.5 months ahead of onset, with 60% to 71% sensitivity and 72% to 85% specificity.

The TCR beta CDR3 regions were amplified from the RNA transcripts. For the first round of RT-PCR on the TCR CDR3, the HTBI primer set was used together with the Qiagen OneStep RT-PCR kit. Libraries were constructed in a second round of multiplex PCR, after which size selection and purification were carried out. Libraries were sequenced paired-end with 100 bp reads on an Illumina HiSeq2000. Concerning the study's data processing: SOAPnuke was used to process the raw data, throwing out any read that contained adapters or uncalled bases, had a mean Phred below 15, or lacked an exact constant-primer or identifier match. High-quality paired reads were merged using COPE v1.2.5, and each unique nucleotide sequence was defined as a clonotype. Clonotypes were aligned to IMGT TRBV, TRBD and TRBJ reference segments using MiTCR v1.1. Analysis was restricted to V-J combinations with a frequency above 0.0001, which covered 98% to 99.2% of repertoires. The TCS score was defined as F50 (clonal expansion) divided by E x V (chaos), with BLOSUM62-based TCRdist calculated between CDR3 peptides within each V-J. Welch's t-statistics and random forest reduced 450 to 600 V-J features to some 14, which were used in a naive Bayes classifier (R e1071). TCRdb reran the public reads through fastp at Q25 and MiXCR, keeping productive beta chains. Each entry merges the rows of one CDR3 protein and shows their most common DNA and genes. TCRdb's processing, not the authors' own work, is the source of the V and J calls. The sample records about 270,000 distinct CDR3 sequences, approximately 20% of which are singletons. The ten biggest clones cover about 60% of the sample.

The cysteine opens and the phenylalanine closes a CDR3 of 15 amino acids. The kept DNA is CDR3 alone, 45 bases in frame from the first base. Trimming costs V 3 bases and J 4 bases, and their ends lie 13 bases apart. Per the germline V gene, MDHEN is the CDR1 and SYDVKM is the CDR2. In this chain, TRBV28 is recombined with TRBJ1-3; the D gene cannot be resolved reliably. The sequence was obtained from a man aged 25 to 40 with Graves' ophthalmopathy. Sequenced input: blood. Here is the DNA: TGTGCCAGCAGTTTGACGAGTCCCCCCGGAAACACCATATATTTT. Translation gives CASSLTSPPGNTIYF.